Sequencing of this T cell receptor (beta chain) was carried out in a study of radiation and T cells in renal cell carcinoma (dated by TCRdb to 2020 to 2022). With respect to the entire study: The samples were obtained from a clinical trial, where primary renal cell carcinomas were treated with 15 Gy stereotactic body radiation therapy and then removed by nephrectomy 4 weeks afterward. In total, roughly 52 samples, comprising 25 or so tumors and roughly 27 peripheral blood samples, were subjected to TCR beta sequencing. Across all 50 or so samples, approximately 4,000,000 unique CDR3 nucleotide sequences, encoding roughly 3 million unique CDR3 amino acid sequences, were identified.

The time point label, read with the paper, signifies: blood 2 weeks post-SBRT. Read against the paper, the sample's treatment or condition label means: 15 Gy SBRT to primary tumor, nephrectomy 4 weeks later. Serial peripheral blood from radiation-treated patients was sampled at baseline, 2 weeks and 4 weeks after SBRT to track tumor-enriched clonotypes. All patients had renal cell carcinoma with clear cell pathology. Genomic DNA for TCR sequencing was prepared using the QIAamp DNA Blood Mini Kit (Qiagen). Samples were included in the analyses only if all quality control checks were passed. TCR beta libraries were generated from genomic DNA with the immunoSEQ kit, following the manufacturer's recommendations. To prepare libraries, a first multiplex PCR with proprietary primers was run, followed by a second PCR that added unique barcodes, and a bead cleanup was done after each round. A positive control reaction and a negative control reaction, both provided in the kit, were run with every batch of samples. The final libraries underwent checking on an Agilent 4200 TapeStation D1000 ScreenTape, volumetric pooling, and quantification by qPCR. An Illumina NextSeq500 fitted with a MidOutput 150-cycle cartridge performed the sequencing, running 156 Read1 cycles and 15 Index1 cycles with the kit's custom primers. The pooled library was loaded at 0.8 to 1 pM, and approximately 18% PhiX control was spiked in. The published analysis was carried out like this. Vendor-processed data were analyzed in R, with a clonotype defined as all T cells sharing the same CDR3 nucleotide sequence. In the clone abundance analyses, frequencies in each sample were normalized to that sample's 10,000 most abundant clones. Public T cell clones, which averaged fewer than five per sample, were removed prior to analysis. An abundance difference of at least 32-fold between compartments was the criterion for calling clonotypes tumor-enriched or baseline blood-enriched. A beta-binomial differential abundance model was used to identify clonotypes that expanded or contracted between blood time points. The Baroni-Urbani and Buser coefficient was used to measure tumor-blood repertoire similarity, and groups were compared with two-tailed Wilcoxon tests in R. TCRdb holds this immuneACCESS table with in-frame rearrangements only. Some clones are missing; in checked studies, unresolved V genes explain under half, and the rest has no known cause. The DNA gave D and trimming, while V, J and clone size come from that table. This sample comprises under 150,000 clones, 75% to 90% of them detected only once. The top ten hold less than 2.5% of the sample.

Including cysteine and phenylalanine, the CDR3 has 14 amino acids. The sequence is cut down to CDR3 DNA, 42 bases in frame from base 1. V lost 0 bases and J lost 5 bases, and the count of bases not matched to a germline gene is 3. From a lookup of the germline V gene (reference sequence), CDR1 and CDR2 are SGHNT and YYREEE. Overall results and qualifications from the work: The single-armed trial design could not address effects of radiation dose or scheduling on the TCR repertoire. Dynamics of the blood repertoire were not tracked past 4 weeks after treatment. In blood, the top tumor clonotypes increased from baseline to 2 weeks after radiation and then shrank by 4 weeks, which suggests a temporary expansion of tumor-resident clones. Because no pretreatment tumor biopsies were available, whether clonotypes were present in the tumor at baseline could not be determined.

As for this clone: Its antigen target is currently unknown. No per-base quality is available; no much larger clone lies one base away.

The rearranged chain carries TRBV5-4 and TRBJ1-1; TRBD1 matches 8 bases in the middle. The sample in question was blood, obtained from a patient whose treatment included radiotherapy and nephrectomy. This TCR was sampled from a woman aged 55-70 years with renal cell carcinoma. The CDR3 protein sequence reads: CASSLGQGATEAFF. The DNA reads TGTGCCAGCAGCTTGGGGCAGGGGGCAACTGAAGCTTTCTTT.